A single sample gave rise to the 4 T cell receptor beta chains below, sequenced in a study of Tregs in tolerant kidney transplant recipients. The assay was immunoSEQ multiplex PCR, and TCRdb's table has in-frame clones only and misses some. The sample features tens of thousands of clones, with 0.7% to 0.95% in its top ten. Sequencing was performed on CD4+ T cells from blood, taken before the transplant. These receptors originate from a human donor who received a combined kidney and bone marrow transplant.

Worth noting for this clone: The CDR3 extends 3 residues past the end of the read, so its final part is completed from the germline J gene. V is TRBV30 and J is TRBJ1-6, with 7 bases lining up with TRBD1. The V gene's germline CDR1 is GTSNPN and CDR2 SVGIG (reference sequence). V lost 2 bases and J lost 10; bases outside the gene matches: 11. There are 15 residues in the CDR3. CDR3 sequence reads: CAWSPRQGAYSPLHF. Partial CDR3 DNA: TGTGCCTGGAGTCCCAGACAGGGAGCCTACTCACCC. The whole variable domain, filled in from reference TRBV30 and TRBJ1-6, reads SQTIHQWPATLVQPVGSPLSLECTVEGTSNPNLYWYRQAAGRGLQLLFYSVGIGQISSEVPQNLSASRPQDRQFILSSKKLLLSDSGFYLCAWSPRQGAYSPLHFGNGTRLTVT.

As regards this clone: Coverage ceases 3 residues before the CDR3 finishes, and the germline J gene fills in the end. This chain links TRBV20-1 with TRBJ1-5, with TRBD1 as a possible D gene (5 bases). Trimming left V 1 base short and J 0 bases short, with 10 bases between. The CDR3 length is 15 residues. Germline V gene data show CDR1 as DFQATT and CDR2 as SNEGSKA (reference sequence). The CDR3 DNA, read in part, is TGCAGTGCTAGAGGGGGCACTTATAGCAATCAGCCC. This translates into CSARGGTYSNQP. The entire CDR3 sequence reads CSARGGTYSNQPQHF.

Points on this clone: With the read ending 3 residues before the CDR3 end, the germline J gene is used to fill in that end. The chain carries TRBV5-1 and TRBJ1-4; 9 nucleotides align to TRBD1. This CDR3 contains 15 residues. The trim removed 0 bases at V and 6 bases at J, leaving 3 bases unmatched. Germline CDR1 and CDR2: SGHRS and YFSETQ. The CDR3 sequence: CASSLDRGPDEKLFF. The sequenced CDR3 bases are TGCGCCAGCAGCTTGGACAGGGGGCCGGATGAAAAA.

In regard to this clone: Coverage ceases 3 residues before the CDR3 finishes, and the germline J gene fills in the end. The chain combines TRBV18 with TRBJ2-3, with 7 bases lining up with TRBD1. This CDR3 has 14 amino acids. With V trimmed by 2 bases and J by 4 bases, 3 bases remained unmatched. The germline CDR1 and CDR2 sequences are KGHSH and LQKENI. CDR3 protein: CASSPSGQPDTQYF. Partial CDR3 DNA: TGTGCCAGCTCACCATCGGGACAGCCAGATACG.